This record looks at one T cell receptor beta chain sequence and its context. The data were taken from a study of shared clonotypes between healthy human individuals. Terminally differentiated effector memory CD45RA+ cells were excluded by CCR7 positive selection of CD45RO-negative cells. The CDR3 consists of 18 residues. Looked up from germline, CDR1 is LGHNA and CDR2 is YSLEER. The V and J ends lost 1 base and 2 bases, in that order; junction bases with no gene match: 11. Measured with immunoSEQ multiplex PCR; TCRdb has only the in-frame clones, and not every one. The sample lists fewer than 1 million clones, about 96% occurring once.

The V call is TRBV4-3, the J call TRBJ2-3; TRBD2 matches 8 bases. The sample taken for sequencing was naive CD8+ T cells sorted from blood. This clonotype originated in a man younger than 45 in good health. CDR3 in DNA: TGCGCCAGCAGCCAAGGACTAGCGCCAATACCCCTCACAGATACGCAGTATTTT. This translates into CASSQGLAPIPLTDTQYF.